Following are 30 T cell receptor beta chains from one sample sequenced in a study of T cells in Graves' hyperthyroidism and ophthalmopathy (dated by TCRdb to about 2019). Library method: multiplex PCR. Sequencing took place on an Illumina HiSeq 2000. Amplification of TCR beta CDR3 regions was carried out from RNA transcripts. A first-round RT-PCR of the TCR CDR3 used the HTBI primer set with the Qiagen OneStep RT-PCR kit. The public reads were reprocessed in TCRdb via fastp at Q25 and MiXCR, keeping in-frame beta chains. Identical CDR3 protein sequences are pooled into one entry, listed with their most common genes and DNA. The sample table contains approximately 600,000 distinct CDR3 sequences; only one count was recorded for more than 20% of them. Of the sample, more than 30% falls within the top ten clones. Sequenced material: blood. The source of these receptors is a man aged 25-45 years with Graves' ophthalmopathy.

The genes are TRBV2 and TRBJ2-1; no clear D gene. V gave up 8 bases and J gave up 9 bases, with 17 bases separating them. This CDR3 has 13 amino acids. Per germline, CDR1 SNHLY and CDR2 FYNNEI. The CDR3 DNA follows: TGTGCCAGCTCACTACTGCAATTGATTGAGCAGTTCTTC. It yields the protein CASSLLQLIEQFF.

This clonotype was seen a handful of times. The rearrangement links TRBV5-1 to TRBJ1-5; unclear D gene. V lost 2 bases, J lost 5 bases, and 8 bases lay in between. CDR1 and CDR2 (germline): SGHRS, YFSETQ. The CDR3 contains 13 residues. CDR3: CASSFVGDQPQHF. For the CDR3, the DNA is TGCGCCAGCAGCTTCGTCGGGGATCAGCCCCAGCATTTT. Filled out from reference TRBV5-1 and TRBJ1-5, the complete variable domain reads KAGVTQTPRYLIKTRGQQVTLSCSPISGHRSVSWYQQTPGQGLQFLFEYFSETQRNKGNFPGRFSGRQFSNSRSEMNVSTLELGDSALYLCASSFVGDQPQHFGDGTRLSIL.

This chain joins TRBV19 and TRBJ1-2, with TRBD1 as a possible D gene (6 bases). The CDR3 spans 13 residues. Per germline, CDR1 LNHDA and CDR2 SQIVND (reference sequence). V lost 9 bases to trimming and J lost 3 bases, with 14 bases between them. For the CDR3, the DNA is TGTGCCAGCAGACAGGCCGTGGACTATGGCTACACCTTC. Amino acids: CASRQAVDYGYTF. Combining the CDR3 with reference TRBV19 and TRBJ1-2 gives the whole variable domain DGGITQSPKYLFRKEGQNVTLSCEQNLNHDAMYWYRQDPGQGLRLIYYSQIVNDFQKGDIAEGYSVSREKKESFPLTVTSAQKNPTAFYLCASRQAVDYGYTFGSGTRLTVV.

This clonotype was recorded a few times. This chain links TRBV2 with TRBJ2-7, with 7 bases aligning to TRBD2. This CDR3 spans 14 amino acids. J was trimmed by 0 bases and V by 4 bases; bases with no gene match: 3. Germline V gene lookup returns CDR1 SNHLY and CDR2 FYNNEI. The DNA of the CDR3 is TGTGCCAGCAGTGTAAGGGACTACTCCTACGAGCAGTACTTC. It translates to CASSVRDYSYEQYF.

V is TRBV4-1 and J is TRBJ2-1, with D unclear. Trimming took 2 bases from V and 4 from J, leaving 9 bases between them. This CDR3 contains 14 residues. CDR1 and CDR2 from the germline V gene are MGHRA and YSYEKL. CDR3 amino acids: CASSQSDGYNEQFF. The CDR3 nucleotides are TGCGCCAGCAGCCAATCCGACGGATACAATGAGCAGTTCTTC.

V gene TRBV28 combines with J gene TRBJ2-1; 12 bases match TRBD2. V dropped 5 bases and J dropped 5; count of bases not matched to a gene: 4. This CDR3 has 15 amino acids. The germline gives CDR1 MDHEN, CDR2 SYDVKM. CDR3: CASSLAGGANNEQFF. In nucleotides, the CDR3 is TGTGCCAGCAGTCTAGCGGGAGGGGCAAACAATGAGCAGTTCTTC.

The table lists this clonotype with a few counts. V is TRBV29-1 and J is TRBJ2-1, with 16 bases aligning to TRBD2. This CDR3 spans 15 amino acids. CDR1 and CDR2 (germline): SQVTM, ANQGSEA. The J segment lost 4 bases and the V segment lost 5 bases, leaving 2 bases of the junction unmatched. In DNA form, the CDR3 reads TGCAGCGTTCAGGGACTAGCGGGAGGGTACAATGAGCAGTTCTTC. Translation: CSVQGLAGGYNEQFF.

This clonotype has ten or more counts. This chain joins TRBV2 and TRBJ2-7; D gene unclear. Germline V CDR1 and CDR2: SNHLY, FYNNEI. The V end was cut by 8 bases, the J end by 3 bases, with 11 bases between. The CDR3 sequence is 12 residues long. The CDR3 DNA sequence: TGTGCCAGCTGCGAGAATTACTACGAGCAGTACTTC. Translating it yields CASCENYYEQYF.

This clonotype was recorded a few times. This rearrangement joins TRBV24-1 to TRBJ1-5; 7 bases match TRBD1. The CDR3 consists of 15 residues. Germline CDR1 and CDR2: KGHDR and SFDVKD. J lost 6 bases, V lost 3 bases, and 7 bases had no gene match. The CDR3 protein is CATSDRGQPLQPQHF. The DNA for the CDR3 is TGTGCCACCAGTGATCGGGGACAGCCTCTTCAGCCCCAGCATTTT.

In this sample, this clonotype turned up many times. The CDR3 sequence: CASSPRSWDGPQYF. The CDR3 region has the DNA TGTGCCAGCAGTCCCCGTTCATGGGACGGGCCTCAGTACTTC. The chain employs TRBV27 and TRBJ2-4; either TRBD1 or TRBD2 may fit D (5 bases each). CDR1 is MNHEY, CDR2 SMNVEV, per germline (reference sequence). The CDR3 has 14 amino acids. V was cut by 5 bases and J by 12 bases, with 20 bases left in between.

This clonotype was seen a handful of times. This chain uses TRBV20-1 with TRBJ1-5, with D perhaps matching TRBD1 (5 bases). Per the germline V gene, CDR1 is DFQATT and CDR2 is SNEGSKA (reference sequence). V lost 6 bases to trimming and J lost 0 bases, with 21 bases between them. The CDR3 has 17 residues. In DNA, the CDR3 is TGCAGTGCGACAAGAGGTGTGGGGGAAACTAGCAATCAGCCCCAGCATTTT. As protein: CSATRGVGETSNQPQHF.

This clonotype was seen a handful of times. The CDR3: CASTPPGTGVKKLFF. The CDR3 DNA follows: TGTGCCAGCACCCCCCCGGGGACAGGGGTCAAGAAACTGTTTTTT. The chain couples TRBV28 to TRBJ1-4; 10 bases line up with TRBD1. J gave up 11 bases and V 7 bases, and 13 bases lay outside the gene matches. There are 15 residues in the CDR3. Germline loops: CDR1 MDHEN, CDR2 SYDVKM.

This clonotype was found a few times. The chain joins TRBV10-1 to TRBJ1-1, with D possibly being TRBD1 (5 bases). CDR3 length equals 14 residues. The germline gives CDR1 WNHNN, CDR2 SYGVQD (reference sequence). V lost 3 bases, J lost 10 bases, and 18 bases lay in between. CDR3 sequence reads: CASSDFGASGPAFF. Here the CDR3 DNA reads TGCGCCAGCAGTGACTTTGGGGCCTCGGGACCAGCTTTCTTT.

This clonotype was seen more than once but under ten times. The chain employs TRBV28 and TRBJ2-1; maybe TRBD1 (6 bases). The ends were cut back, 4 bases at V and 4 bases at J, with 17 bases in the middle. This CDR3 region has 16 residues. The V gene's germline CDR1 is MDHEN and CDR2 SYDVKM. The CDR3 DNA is TGTGCCAGCAGTTCCCCTCAGGGGACCCCGTACAATGAGCAGTTCTTC. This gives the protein CASSSPQGTPYNEQFF.

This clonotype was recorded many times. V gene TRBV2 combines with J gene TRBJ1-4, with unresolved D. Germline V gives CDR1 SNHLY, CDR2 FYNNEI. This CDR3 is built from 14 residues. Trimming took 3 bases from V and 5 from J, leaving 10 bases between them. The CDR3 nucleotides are TGTGCCAGCAGTGACTTGCGAGGAAATGAAAAACTGTTTTTT. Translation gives CASSDLRGNEKLFF.

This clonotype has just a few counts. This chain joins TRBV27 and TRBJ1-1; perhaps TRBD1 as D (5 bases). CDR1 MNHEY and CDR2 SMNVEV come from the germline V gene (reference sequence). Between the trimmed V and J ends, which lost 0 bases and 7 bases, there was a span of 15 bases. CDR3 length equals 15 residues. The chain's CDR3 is CASSLSAGPFLEAFF. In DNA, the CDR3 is TGTGCCAGCAGTTTATCTGCGGGGCCCTTTCTTGAAGCTTTCTTT.

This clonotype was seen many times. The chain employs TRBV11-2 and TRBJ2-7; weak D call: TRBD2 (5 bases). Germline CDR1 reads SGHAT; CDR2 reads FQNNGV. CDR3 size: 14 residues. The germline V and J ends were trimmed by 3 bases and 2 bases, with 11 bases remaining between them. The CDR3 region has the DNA TGTGCCAGCAGCTTCTCTGACTACCCCTACGAGCAGTACTTC. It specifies CASSFSDYPYEQYF.

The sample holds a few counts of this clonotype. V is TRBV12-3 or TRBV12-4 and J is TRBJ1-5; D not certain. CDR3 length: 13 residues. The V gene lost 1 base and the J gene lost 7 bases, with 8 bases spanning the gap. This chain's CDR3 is CASSLELLQPQHF. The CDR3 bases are TGTGCCAGCAGTTTAGAATTATTACAGCCCCAGCATTTT.

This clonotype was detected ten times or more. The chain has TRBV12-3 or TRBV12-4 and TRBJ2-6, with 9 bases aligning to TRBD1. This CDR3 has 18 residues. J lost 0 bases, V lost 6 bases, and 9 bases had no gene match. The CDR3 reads CASSPDRGGDSGANVLTF. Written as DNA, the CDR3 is TGTGCCAGCAGCCCTGACAGGGGGGGAGACTCTGGGGCCAACGTCCTGACTTTC.

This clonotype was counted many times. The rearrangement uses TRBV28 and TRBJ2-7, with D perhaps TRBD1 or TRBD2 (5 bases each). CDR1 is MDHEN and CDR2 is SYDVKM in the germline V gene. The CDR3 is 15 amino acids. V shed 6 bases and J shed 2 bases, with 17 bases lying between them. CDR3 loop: CASSPLRGRTYEQYF. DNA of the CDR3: TGTGCCAGCAGCCCCTTGAGGGGACGGACCTACGAGCAGTACTTC.

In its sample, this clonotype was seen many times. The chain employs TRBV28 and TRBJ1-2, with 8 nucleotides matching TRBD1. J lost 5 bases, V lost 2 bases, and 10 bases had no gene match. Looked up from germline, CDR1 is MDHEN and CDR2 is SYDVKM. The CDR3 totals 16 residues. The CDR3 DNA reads TGTGCCAGCAGTTTAGGGGACAGGCGGATCCTGTATGGCTACACCTTC. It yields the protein CASSLGDRRILYGYTF.

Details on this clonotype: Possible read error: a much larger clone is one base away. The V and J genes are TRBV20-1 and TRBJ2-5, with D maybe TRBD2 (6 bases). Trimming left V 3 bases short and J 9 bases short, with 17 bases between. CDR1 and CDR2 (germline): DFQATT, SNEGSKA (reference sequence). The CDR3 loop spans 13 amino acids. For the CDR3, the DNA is TGCAGTGCTAGGGTCTTGGGTAGGGAGGCCCAGTACTTC. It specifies CSARVLGREAQYF.

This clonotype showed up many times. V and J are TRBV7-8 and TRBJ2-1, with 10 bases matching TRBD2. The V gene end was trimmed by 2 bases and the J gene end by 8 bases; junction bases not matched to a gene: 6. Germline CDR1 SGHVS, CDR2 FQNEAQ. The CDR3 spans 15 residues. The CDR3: CASSLTLAGVDEQFF. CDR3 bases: TGTGCCAGCAGCTTAACCCTAGCGGGAGTCGATGAGCAGTTCTTC.

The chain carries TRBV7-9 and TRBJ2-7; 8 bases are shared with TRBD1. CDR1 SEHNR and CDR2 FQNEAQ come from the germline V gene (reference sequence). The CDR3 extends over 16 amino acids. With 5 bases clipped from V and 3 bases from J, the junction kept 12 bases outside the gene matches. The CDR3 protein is CASSPRTGKDVYEQYF. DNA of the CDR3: TGTGCCAGCAGCCCGCGGACAGGGAAAGACGTCTACGAGCAGTACTTC.

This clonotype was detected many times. Here the CDR3 reads CASSQDGTSFNEQFF. For the CDR3, the DNA is TGTGCCAGCAGCCAAGACGGGACTAGCTTCAATGAGCAGTTCTTC. This rearrangement joins TRBV3-1 to TRBJ2-1, with 9 positions matching TRBD2. Germline CDR1 and CDR2: LGHDT and YNNKEL (reference sequence). With V trimmed by 0 bases and J by 6 bases, 3 bases remained unmatched. The CDR3 spans 15 residues.

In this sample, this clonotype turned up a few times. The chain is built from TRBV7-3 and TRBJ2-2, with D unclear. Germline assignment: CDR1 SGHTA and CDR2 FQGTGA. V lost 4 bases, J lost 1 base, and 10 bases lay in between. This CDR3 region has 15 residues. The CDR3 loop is CASSSLDGNTGELFF. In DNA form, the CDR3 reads TGTGCCAGCAGCTCCTTGGACGGGAACACCGGGGAGCTGTTTTTT.

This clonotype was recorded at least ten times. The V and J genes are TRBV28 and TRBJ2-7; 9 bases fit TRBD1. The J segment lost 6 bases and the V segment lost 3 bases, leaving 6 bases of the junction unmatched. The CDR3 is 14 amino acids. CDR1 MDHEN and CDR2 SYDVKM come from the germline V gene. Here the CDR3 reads CASSFGGQGSEQYF. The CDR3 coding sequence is TGTGCCAGCAGTTTTGGGGGACAGGGTTCCGAGCAGTACTTC. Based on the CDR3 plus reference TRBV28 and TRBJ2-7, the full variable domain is DVKVTQSSRYLVKRTGEKVFLECVQDMDHENMFWYRQDPGLGLRLIYFSYDVKMKEKGDIPEGYSVSREKKERFSLILESASTNQTSMYLCASSFGGQGSEQYFGPGTRLTVT.

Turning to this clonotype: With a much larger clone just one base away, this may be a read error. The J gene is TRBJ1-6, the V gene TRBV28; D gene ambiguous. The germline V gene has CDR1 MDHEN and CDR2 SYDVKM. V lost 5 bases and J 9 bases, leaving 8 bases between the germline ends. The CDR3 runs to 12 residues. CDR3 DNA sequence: TGTGCCAGCAGTCCATCGGGTTCACCCCTCCACTTT. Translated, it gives CASSPSGSPLHF.

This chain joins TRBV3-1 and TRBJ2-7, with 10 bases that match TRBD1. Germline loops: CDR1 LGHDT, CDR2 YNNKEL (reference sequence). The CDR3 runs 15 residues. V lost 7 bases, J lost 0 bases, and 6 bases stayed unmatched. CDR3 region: CASNFRDRGSYEQYF. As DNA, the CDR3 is TGTGCCAGCAACTTCCGGGACAGGGGCTCCTACGAGCAGTACTTC.

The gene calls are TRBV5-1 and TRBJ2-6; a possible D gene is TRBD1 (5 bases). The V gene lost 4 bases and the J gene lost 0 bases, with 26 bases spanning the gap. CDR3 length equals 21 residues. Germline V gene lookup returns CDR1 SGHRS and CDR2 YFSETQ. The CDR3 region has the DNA TGCGCCAGCAGCGCCGGGCCCCTGATCCTAAGGGGCGCCTCTGGGGCCAACGTCCTGACTTTC. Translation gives CASSAGPLILRGASGANVLTF. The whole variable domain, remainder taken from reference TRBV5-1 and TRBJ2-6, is KAGVTQTPRYLIKTRGQQVTLSCSPISGHRSVSWYQQTPGQGLQFLFEYFSETQRNKGNFPGRFSGRQFSNSRSEMNVSTLELGDSALYLCASSAGPLILRGASGANVLTFGAGSRLTVL.